This passage covers 17 T cell receptor beta chains from one sample sequenced in a study of spatial heterogeneity in lung cancer. TCRdb re-called the 5' RACE reads through MiXCR, storing one row per CDR3 protein. The sample consists of more than 15,000 distinct CDR3 sequences, more than 8% of them appearing once. As for time point: blood at routine non-recurrence follow-up after resection. The sample was PBMCs, taken at follow-up. The source is a female donor with early-stage non-small cell lung cancer.

The sample holds many counts of this clonotype. The chain carries TRBV12-3 or TRBV12-4 and TRBJ1-1; a possible D gene is TRBD1 (6 bases). The CDR3 is 15 residues long. V shed 6 bases and J shed 6 bases, with 20 bases lying between them. CDR3 coding DNA: TGTGCCAGCAGCCTTAACAGGGTGGCGAGATCTGAAGCTTTCTTT. The encoded protein is CASSLNRVARSEAFF.

This clonotype was detected many times. The chain uses TRBV5-6 and TRBJ2-7; TRBD2 might be the D (6 bases). Germline CDR1 reads SGHDT; CDR2 reads YYEEEE. V shed 4 bases and J shed 2 bases, with 13 bases lying between them. The CDR3 length is 14 residues. The CDR3 loop reads CASSQGLLTYEQYF. In DNA, the CDR3 is TGTGCCAGCAGCCAGGGACTCCTGACCTACGAGCAGTACTTC.

In its sample, this clonotype was seen many times. This chain uses TRBV9 with TRBJ2-1; 7 positions agree with TRBD2. Losses at the gene ends were 0 bases for V and 7 bases for J; bases not matched to a gene: 10. Germline CDR1 SGDLS, CDR2 YYNGEE. There are 16 residues in the CDR3. The DNA for the CDR3 is TGTGCCAGCAGCGTAGGCGGGAGTCTGGGGGAGAATGAGCAGTTCTTC. As protein: CASSVGGSLGENEQFF.

This CDR3 is CASSLTVAGGPGEQYF. CDR3 in DNA: TGTGCCAGCAGCTTAACCGTAGCGGGAGGGCCGGGGGAGCAGTACTTC. The chain combines TRBV7-2 with TRBJ2-7; 11 nucleotides agree with TRBD2. The ends lost 2 bases at V and 7 bases at J; junction bases unmatched: 10. The CDR3 covers 16 residues. The germline V gene encodes CDR1 SGHTA and CDR2 FQGNSA.

This clonotype has more than one count but fewer than ten. The V and J genes are TRBV5-1 and TRBJ2-7; a weak D match, TRBD2 (5 bases). Trimming left V 4 bases short and J 6 bases short, with 26 bases between. This CDR3 region has 17 residues. In germline, CDR1 is SGHRS, CDR2 YFSETQ. In DNA, the CDR3 is TGCGCCAGCAGCCTAAACCGAAGCGGAATTGTGTCCGGCGAGCAGTACTTC. This encodes CASSLNRSGIVSGEQYF.

This clonotype was counted between two and nine times. V usage is TRBV16 and J usage is TRBJ1-4, with unresolved D. This CDR3 spans 17 amino acids. Germline CDR1 reads KGHSY; CDR2 reads FQNENV. Trimming took off 5 bases at V and 3 bases at J, with 19 bases between the two ends. The CDR3 DNA is TGTGCCAGCAGCTCCACGGAAGGAGGGTCAGCTAATGAAAAACTGTTTTTT. Amino acids: CASSSTEGGSANEKLFF.

This clonotype was seen at least ten times. The gene calls are TRBV7-3 and TRBJ2-3, with 13 bases that match TRBD2. V was pared by 3 bases and J by 3 bases, with 3 bases of the junction left unmatched. This CDR3 has 16 amino acids. Germline V gene lookup returns CDR1 SGHTA and CDR2 FQGTGA. CDR3 in DNA: TGTGCCAGCAGCTTGGGGACTAGCGGGGCGACAGATACGCAGTATTTT. The encoded protein is CASSLGTSGATDTQYF.

A remark on this clonotype: Since a much larger clone is just one base distant, this may be a read error. Because it lacks the conserved phenylalanine or tryptophan at the end, this CDR3 is likely a read error. This rearrangement joins TRBV4-1 to TRBJ1-1; D unresolved. Trimming took 3 bases from V and 4 from J, leaving 12 bases between them. Germline CDR1 and CDR2: MGHRA and YSYEKL. CDR3 size: 14 residues. The CDR3 sequence: CASSQNPGSTEAFL. CDR3 DNA: TGCGCCAGCAGCCAGAATCCGGGTAGCACTGAAGCTTTCCTT.

The chain employs TRBV6-1 and TRBJ1-1, with TRBD1 matching over 7 bases. Trimming removed 6 bases from V and 1 base from J; junction bases left unmatched: 5. The CDR3 has 14 residues. Germline CDR1 MNHNS, CDR2 SASEGT. CDR3 bases: TGTGCCAGCAGGAAGACAGGGACGAACACTGAAGCTTTCTTT. This translates into CASRKTGTNTEAFF.

The chain links TRBV4-1 to TRBJ2-7; the D is unclear. Germline V gives CDR1 MGHRA, CDR2 YSYEKL. This CDR3 contains 13 residues. V was pared by 4 bases and J by 4 bases, with 11 bases between. Here the CDR3 reads CASSPMSSYEQYF. CDR3 nucleotides: TGCGCCAGCAGCCCAATGTCCAGTTACGAGCAGTACTTC.

This clonotype was observed at least ten times. The rearrangement uses TRBV6-6 and TRBJ2-7; D is undetermined. Germline V gene lookup returns CDR1 MNHNY and CDR2 SVGAGI (reference sequence). The CDR3 contains 14 residues. Trimming removed 6 bases at V and 0 bases at J, with 12 bases between. CDR3 coding DNA: TGTGCCAGCAGCTTAGACTCTCTCTCCTACGAGCAGTACTTC. Translation gives CASSLDSLSYEQYF.

This clonotype was picked up many times. V is TRBV6-6 and J is TRBJ1-2; TRBD1 might be the D (5 bases). The germline V and J ends were trimmed by 4 bases and 4 bases, with 16 bases remaining between them. Germline V gene lookup returns CDR1 MNHNY and CDR2 SVGAGI (reference sequence). The CDR3 is 15 residues long. As DNA, the CDR3 is TGTGCCAGCAGTTCCGCTCCGGGGACCTCCTATGGCTACACCTTC. Translation: CASSSAPGTSYGYTF.

V and J are TRBV11-2 and TRBJ2-7; the match to TRBD2 covers 8 bases. CDR3 size: 16 residues. Trimming cost V 6 bases and J 7 bases; bases outside gene matches: 17. Germline assignment: CDR1 SGHAT and CDR2 FQNNGV. The CDR3 loop is CASRLSVGRAPGEQYF. CDR3 bases: TGTGCCAGCAGACTCAGTGTCGGGAGGGCCCCGGGGGAGCAGTACTTC.

This clonotype was counted many times. The chain has TRBV18 and TRBJ2-1; D remains unclear. The length of the CDR3 is 13 residues. Germline V gives CDR1 KGHSH, CDR2 LQKENI. The V end was cut by 3 bases, the J end by 8 bases, with 11 bases between. The CDR3 spells CASSPVLFYEQFF. Here the CDR3 DNA reads TGTGCCAGCTCACCGGTCCTTTTTTATGAGCAGTTCTTC.

This clonotype has a count of ten or more. V is TRBV7-9 and J is TRBJ2-7, with D maybe TRBD1 (6 bases). V gave up 3 bases and J gave up 5 bases, with 11 bases separating them. Germline loops: CDR1 SEHNR, CDR2 FQNEAQ (reference sequence). This CDR3 region has 13 residues. In DNA form, the CDR3 reads TGTGCCAGCAGCTTGAACAGGGACGACGAGCAGTACTTC. Translation: CASSLNRDDEQYF.

The table lists this clonotype with many counts. The CDR3 nucleotides are TGTGCCAGCAGCTTAGTCGGGGGCAGGGAGCAGTACTTC. Protein sequence: CASSLVGGREQYF. The chain recombines TRBV7-9 with TRBJ2-7; either TRBD1 or TRBD2 may supply D (6 bases each). Germline values: CDR1 SEHNR, CDR2 FQNEAQ (reference sequence). This CDR3 is 13 amino acids long. Between the trimmed V and J ends, which lost 1 base and 7 bases, there was a span of 11 bases.

This clonotype occurred many times. The chain uses TRBV18 and TRBJ2-3; D remains ambiguous. Trimming pared 3 bases from V and 0 bases from J, leaving 4 bases between. CDR3 length equals 13 residues. In germline, CDR1 is KGHSH, CDR2 LQKENI. CDR3 DNA sequence: TGTGCCAGCTCACCTGGAAGCACAGATACGCAGTATTTT. Protein sequence: CASSPGSTDTQYF.